This T cell receptor beta chain was retrieved from a study of early T cells in non-severe SARS-CoV-2 infection. Study information: It was bulk RNA from unsorted whole blood that was sequenced, and the chains were unpaired.

As to this clonotype: As yet, its antigen is unknown.

Germline V CDR1 and CDR2: GTSNPN, SVGIG (reference sequence). CDR3 length: 17 residues. V was clipped by 2 bases and J by 0 bases; unmatched bases: 9. Findings and caveats of the study: VDJdb matching skewed toward anti-spike CD8 responses, missing private and CD4 specificities.

Unique molecular identifiers tagged individual cDNA molecules. TCRdb passed the 5' RACE reads through MiXCR, listing each CDR3 protein once. Counted here are under 80,000 distinct CDR3 sequences, 10% to 15% occurring once; the ten biggest clones make up less than 6%. The clonotype originates from an adult who was a healthcare worker with PCR-confirmed SARS-CoV-2 infection or an uninfected control (not recorded which). The sequenced sample was whole blood. V usage is TRBV30 and J usage is TRBJ2-1; 8 nucleotides line up with TRBD2. In nucleotides, the CDR3 is TGTGCCTGGAGTTCCCTTCGACTAGCGAGCTCCTACAATGAGCAGTTCTTC. Translating it yields CAWSSLRLASSYNEQFF.